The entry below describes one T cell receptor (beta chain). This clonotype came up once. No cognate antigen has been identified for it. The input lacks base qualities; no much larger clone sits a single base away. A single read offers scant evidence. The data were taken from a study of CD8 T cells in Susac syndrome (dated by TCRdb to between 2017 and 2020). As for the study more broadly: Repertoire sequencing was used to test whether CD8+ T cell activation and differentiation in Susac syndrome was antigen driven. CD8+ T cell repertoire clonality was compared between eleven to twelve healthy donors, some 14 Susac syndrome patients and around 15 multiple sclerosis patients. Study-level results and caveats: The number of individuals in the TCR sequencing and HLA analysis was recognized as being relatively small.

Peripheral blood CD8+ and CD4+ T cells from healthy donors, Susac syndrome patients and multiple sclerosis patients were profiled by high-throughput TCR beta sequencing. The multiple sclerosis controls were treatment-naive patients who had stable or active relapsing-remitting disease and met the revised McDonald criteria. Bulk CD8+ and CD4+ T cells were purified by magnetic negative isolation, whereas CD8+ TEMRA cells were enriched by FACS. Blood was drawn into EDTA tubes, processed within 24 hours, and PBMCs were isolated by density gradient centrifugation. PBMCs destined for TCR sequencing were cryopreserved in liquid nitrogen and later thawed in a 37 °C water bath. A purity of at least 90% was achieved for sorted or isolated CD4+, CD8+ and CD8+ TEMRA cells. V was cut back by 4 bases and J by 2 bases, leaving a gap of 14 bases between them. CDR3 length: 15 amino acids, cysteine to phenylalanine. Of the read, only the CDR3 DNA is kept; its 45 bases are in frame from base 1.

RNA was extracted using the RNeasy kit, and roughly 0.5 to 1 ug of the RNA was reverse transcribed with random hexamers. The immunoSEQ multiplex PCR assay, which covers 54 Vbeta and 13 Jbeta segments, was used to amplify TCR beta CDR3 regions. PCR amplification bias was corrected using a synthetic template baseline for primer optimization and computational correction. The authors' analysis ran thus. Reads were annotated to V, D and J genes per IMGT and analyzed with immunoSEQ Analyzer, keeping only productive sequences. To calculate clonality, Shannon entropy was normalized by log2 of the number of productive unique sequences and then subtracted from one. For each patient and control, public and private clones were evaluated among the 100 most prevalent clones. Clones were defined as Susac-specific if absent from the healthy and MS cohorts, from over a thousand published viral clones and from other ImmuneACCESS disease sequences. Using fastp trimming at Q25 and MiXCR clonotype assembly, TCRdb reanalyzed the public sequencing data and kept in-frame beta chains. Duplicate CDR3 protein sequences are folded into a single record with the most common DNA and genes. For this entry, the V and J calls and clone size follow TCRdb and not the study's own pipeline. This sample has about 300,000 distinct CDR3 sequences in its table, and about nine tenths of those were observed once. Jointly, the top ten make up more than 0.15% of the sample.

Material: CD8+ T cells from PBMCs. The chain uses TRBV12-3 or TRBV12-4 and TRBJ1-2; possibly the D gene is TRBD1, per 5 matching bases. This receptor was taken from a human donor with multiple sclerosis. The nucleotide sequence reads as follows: TGTGCCAGCAGTTGGATGTTGGGGGACAACTATGGCTACACCTTC. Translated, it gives CASSWMLGDNYGYTF.